This TCR beta chain was identified during a study of cytomegalovirus exposure and HLA in healthy donors. Both 60 Vbeta primers and 13 Jbeta primers went into the PCR. Profiling relied on immunoSEQ multiplex PCR, and the TCRdb table lists in-frame clones only, not all of them. In the table there are approximately 98,000 clones, around 72% of which are singletons. V lost 2 bases and J lost 7; bases outside the gene matches: 8. Looked up from germline, CDR1 is SGHKS and CDR2 is YYEKEE (reference sequence). This CDR3 region has 16 residues. The receptor's source is a male donor in good health and CMV-seronegative. The sample consisted of PBMCs. The rearrangement uses TRBV5-5 and TRBJ1-4; 10 nucleotides match TRBD1. In DNA form, the CDR3 reads TGTGCCAGCAGCTTCCTACCGGGACAGGGGCCTGAAAAACTGTTTTTT. As protein: CASSFLPGQGPEKLFF.